The sequence of this T cell receptor (beta chain) was determined in a study of blood T cell repertoires in COVID-19. The overall study: Italy, Spain and the United States were the sources of the convalescent and acute COVID-19 samples. From T cells, B-cell-depleted T cells, or PBMCs came the material, which was cDNA or gDNA.

The Seattle site enrolled patients during active infection and followed them longitudinally. CDR1 and CDR2 (germline): KGHDR, SFDVKD. V lost 5 bases and J lost 3, with 8 bases in between. The CDR3 is 13 residues long. Original data processing: The authors estimated nucleated cell counts from reference gene primer amplification. This table comes from immunoSEQ multiplex PCR, and its TCRdb copy is limited to in-frame clones, with some not included. From that table come the V and J calls and clone size; the DNA was used to work out D and trimming. Found here are hundreds of thousands of clones, 70% to 90% of them singletons; the top ten hold about 8.2%.

The sequence was collected from a woman aged 50 to 65 with COVID-19, enrolled during active disease. The V and J genes are TRBV24-1 and TRBJ2-3; TRBD1 is a possible D gene (6 bases). The sequenced sample consisted of peripheral blood. The CDR3 loop reads CATSAQGTDTQYF. CDR3 coding DNA: TGTGCCACCAGTGCTCAGGGGACAGATACGCAGTATTTT.